This T cell receptor beta chain was obtained from a study of blood T cell repertoires in COVID-19. Study-level background: The United States, Italy and Spain provided the acute and convalescent COVID-19 samples. Sources were T cells, B-cell-depleted T cells, or PBMCs; the material itself was cDNA or gDNA.

Per the germline V gene, CDR1 is MNHEY and CDR2 is SMNVEV (reference sequence). The CDR3 is 15 amino acids. J lost 4 bases, V lost 3 bases, and 2 bases had no gene match. Clones were read by immunoSEQ multiplex PCR, and TCRdb kept only the in-frame ones, dropping some. The table has tens of thousands of clones, roughly 87% seen once. The Seattle patients, enrolled during active infection, were followed longitudinally. The sample consisted of peripheral blood. This TCR came from a man aged 40-49 years with COVID-19, enrolled during active disease. This chain connects TRBV27 to TRBJ2-2, with TRBD2 matching 10 bases. CDR3 sequence reads: CASSFLAGVTGELFF. In nucleotides, the CDR3 is TGTGCCAGCAGTTTCCTAGCGGGAGTCACCGGGGAGCTGTTTTTT.